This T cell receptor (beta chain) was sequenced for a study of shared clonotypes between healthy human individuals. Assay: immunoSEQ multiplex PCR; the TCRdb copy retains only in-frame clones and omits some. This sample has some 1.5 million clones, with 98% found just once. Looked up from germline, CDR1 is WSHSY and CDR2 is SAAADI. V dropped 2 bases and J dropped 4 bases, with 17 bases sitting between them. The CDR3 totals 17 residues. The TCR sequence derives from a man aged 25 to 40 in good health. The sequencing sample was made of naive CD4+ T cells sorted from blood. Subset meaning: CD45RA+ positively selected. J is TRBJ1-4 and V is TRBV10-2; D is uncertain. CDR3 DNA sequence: TGCGCCAGCAGTGAGCCCGGGCTTCCGGGCGGTAATGAAAAACTGTTTTTT. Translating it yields CASSEPGLPGGNEKLFF.